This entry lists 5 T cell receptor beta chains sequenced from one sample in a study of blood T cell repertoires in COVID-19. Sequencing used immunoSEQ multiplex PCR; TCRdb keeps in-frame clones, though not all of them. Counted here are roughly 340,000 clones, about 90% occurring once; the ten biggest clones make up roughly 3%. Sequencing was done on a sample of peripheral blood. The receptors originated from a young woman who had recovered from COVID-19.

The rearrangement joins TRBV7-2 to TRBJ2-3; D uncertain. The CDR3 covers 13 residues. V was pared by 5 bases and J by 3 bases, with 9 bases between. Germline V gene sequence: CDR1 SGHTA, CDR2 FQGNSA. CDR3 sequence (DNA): TGTGCCAGCAGCCCCGGAGCGACAGATACGCAGTATTTT. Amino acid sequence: CASSPGATDTQYF.

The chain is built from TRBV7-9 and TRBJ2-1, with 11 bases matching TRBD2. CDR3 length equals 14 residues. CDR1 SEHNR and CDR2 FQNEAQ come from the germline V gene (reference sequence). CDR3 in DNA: TGTGCTGGATTAGGGACTAGCGGTTACAATGAGCAGTTCTTC. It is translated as CAGLGTSGYNEQFF. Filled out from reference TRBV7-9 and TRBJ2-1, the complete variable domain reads DTGVSQNPRHKITKRGQNVTFRCDPISEHNRLYWYRQTLGQGPEFLTYFQNEAQLEKSRLLSDRFSAERPKGSFSTLEIQRTEQGDSAMYLCAGLGTSGYNEQFFGPGTRLTVL.

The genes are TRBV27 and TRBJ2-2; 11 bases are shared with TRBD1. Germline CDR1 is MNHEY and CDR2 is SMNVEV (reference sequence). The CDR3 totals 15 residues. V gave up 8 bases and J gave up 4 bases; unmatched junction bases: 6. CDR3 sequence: CASGPGTGGTGELFF. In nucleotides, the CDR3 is TGTGCCAGCGGTCCCGGGACAGGGGGCACCGGGGAGCTGTTTTTT.

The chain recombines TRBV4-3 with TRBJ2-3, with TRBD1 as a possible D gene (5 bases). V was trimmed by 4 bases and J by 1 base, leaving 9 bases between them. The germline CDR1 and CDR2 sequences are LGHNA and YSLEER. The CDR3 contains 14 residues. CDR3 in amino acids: CASSLARGTDTQYF. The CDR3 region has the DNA TGCGCCAGCAGCCTGGCCAGGGGCACAGATACGCAGTATTTT.

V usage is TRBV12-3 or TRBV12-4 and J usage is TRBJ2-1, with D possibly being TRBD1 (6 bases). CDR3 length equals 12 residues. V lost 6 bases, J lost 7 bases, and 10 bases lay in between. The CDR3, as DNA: TGTGCCAGCAGGGGGGCGAGGAATGAGCAGTTCTTC. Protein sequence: CASRGARNEQFF.